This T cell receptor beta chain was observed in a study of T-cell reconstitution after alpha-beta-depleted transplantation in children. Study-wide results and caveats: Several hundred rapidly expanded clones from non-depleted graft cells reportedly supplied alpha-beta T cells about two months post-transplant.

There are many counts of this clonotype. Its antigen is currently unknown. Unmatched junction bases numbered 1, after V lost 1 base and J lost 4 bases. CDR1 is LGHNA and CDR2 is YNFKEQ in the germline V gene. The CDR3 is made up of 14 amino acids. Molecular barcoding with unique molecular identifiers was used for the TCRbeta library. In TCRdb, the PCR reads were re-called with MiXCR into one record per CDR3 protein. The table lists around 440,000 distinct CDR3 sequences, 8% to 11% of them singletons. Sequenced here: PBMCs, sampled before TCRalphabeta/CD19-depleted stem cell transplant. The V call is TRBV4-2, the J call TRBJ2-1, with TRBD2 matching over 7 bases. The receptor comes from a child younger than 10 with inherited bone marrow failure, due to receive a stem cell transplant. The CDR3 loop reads CASSQVLAYNEQFF. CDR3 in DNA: TGTGCCAGCAGCCAAGTACTAGCGTACAATGAGCAGTTCTTC.